A selection of T cell receptor beta chains follows, all from one sample in a study of OX40 agonist ivuxolimab in advanced cancers. Libraries were prepared by immunoSEQ multiplex PCR; TCRdb keeps only in-frame clonotypes and omits some of them. The sample records 35,000 to 40,000 clones, 60% to 85% being singletons. The sample consisted of CD4+ or CD8+ T cells sorted from blood, taken in a trial of the OX40 agonist ivuxolimab. Source of these receptors: an adult with an advanced solid tumor such as melanoma, head and neck, liver or kidney cancer. Both conserved end residues are part of each CDR3. D genes are given only for firm matches. Expanded clones get a size class; other rows say once, few or many, or leave the size out.

D gene	clone size	V gene	J gene	CDR3 protein	CDR3 DNA
-	-	TRBV2	TRBJ1-2	CASSEIWFIEGYTF	TGTGCCAGCAGTGAAATATGGTTCATCGAGGGCTACACCTTC
-	-	TRBV28	TRBJ2-2	CASTLPGPPSVGTGELFF	TGTGCCAGCACCCTACCGGGACCCCCTTCTGTGGGCACCGGGGAGCTGTTTTTT
TRBD2	-	TRBV5-1	TRBJ2-3	CASRFLAGGGDTQYF	TGCGCCAGCAGGTTTCTAGCGGGAGGAGGAGATACGCAGTATTTT
TRBD1	-	TRBV25-1	TRBJ2-2	CASSDLDRAHGELFF	TGTGCCAGCAGTGATTTGGACAGGGCCCACGGGGAGCTGTTTTTT
-	-	TRBV7-9	TRBJ2-7	CASSLEGQGPEQYF	TGTGCCAGCAGCTTAGAGGGGCAGGGACCTGAGCAGTACTTC
-	-	TRBV11-3	TRBJ2-2	CASSSSYTGELFF	TGTGCCAGCAGCTCCAGCTACACCGGGGAGCTGTTTTTT
TRBD1	-	TRBV7-8	TRBJ2-5	CASSSRTSGGTQYF	TGTGCCAGCAGTTCACGGACCTCAGGGGGGACCCAGTACTTC
-	few	TRBV6-5	TRBJ2-7	CASSSGGADSYEQYF	TGTGCCAGCAGTTCTGGTGGGGCAGACTCCTACGAGCAGTACTTC
-	-	TRBV7-2	TRBJ1-1	CASSFGQALLNTEAFF	TGTGCCAGCAGCTTCGGGCAGGCGCTTTTGAACACTGAAGCTTTCTTT
-	few	TRBV28	TRBJ1-1	CASGFSNPNTEAFF	TGTGCCAGCGGTTTTTCGAATCCGAACACTGAAGCTTTCTTT
-	-	TRBV11-2	TRBJ2-5	CASSYRDKGTQYF	TGTGCCAGCAGCTACCGGGATAAGGGGACCCAGTACTTC
-	medium-sized	TRBV4-1	TRBJ2-3	CASSQDWGARLDTQYF	TGCGCCAGCAGCCAAGATTGGGGGGCCCGCCTGGATACGCAGTATTTT
-	-	TRBV6-1	TRBJ1-5	CASSESGLSYQPQHF	TGTGCCAGCAGTGAATCAGGATTGTCCTATCAGCCCCAGCATTTT
-	-	TRBV7-2	TRBJ2-7	CASSVGTNYEQYF	TGTGCCAGCAGCGTCGGGACAAACTACGAGCAGTACTTC
-	-	TRBV7-8	TRBJ2-7	CASSPRAYEQYF	TGTGCCAGCAGCCCCCGGGCCTACGAGCAGTACTTC
-	-	TRBV5-4	TRBJ2-5	CASSFVEETQYF	TGTGCCAGCAGCTTTGTCGAAGAGACCCAGTACTTC
-	-	TRBV27	TRBJ2-7	CASTPKGGGNYEQYF	TGTGCCAGCACCCCTAAGGGAGGGGGCAACTACGAGCAGTACTTC
-	-	TRBV23-1	TRBJ1-1	CASSHRRRTSSEAFF	TGCGCCAGCAGTCACCGGCGGAGGACTAGTTCTGAAGCTTTCTTT
-	-	TRBV18	TRBJ2-2	CASSPPGQGNTGELFF	TGTGCCAGCTCACCACCAGGCCAGGGGAACACCGGGGAGCTGTTTTTT
TRBD2	-	TRBV2	TRBJ2-7	CASAGRGAYEQYF	TGTGCCAGCGCTGGACGGGGGGCCTACGAGCAGTACTTC
-	-	TRBV18	TRBJ2-5	CASSASRDGGETQYF	TGTGCCAGCTCAGCTAGCCGGGACGGCGGAGAGACCCAGTACTTC
-	-	TRBV28	TRBJ2-3	CASNRPARRDTQYF	TGTGCCAGCAACCGCCCGGCCCGGAGGGATACGCAGTATTTT
-	-	TRBV7-9	TRBJ1-1	CASSLGSGGMNTEAFF	TGTGCCAGCAGCTTAGGTTCGGGCGGCATGAACACTGAAGCTTTCTTT
TRBD2	-	TRBV4-3	TRBJ2-3	CASSHGTSGRTDTQYF	TGCGCCAGCAGCCATGGGACTAGCGGGAGAACAGATACGCAGTATTTT
TRBD2	-	TRBV27	TRBJ2-3	CASSPLREVADTQYF	TGTGCCAGCAGTCCCCTGCGGGAGGTCGCAGATACGCAGTATTTT
-	-	TRBV6-1	TRBJ2-7	CASSESGFSSYEQYF	TGTGCCAGCAGTGAATCTGGGTTTTCTTCCTACGAGCAGTACTTC
-	-	TRBV11-3	TRBJ2-3	CASSPGPLWDTQYF	TGTGCCAGCAGCCCCGGGCCCTTGTGGGATACGCAGTATTTT
-	-	TRBV15	TRBJ2-7	CATSRDVGQGRYEQYF	TGTGCCACCAGCAGAGATGTAGGGCAGGGTCGCTACGAGCAGTACTTC
-	-	TRBV19	TRBJ1-1	CASSIGGLMNTEAFF	TGTGCCAGTAGTATCGGCGGACTAATGAACACTGAAGCTTTCTTT
TRBD1	-	TRBV5-1	TRBJ1-4	CASSSGTGAGEKLFF	TGCGCCAGCAGCTCAGGGACAGGGGCCGGTGAAAAACTGTTTTTT
-	-	TRBV5-1	TRBJ2-5	CASSTGRTQETQYF	TGCGCCAGCAGCACAGGACGGACCCAAGAGACCCAGTACTTC
-	-	TRBV6-5	TRBJ2-5	CASSYSRPAETQYF	TGTGCCAGCAGTTACTCGAGGCCCGCAGAGACCCAGTACTTC
-	once	TRBV30	TRBJ1-5	CAWSVFGVGNQPQHF	TGTGCCTGGAGCGTTTTTGGGGTTGGCAATCAGCCCCAGCATTTT
-	-	TRBV6-5	TRBJ2-2	CASSLGGDGTGELFF	TGTGCCAGCAGTTTAGGAGGGGATGGAACCGGGGAGCTGTTTTTT
-	-	TRBV6-1	TRBJ2-5	CASSRDTLEETQYF	TGTGCCAGCAGCCGGGACACCTTGGAAGAGACCCAGTACTTC
-	few	TRBV5-1	TRBJ2-3	CASSLSGDPTDTQYF	TGCGCCAGCAGCTTGTCGGGGGACCCCACAGATACGCAGTATTTT
TRBD2	-	TRBV11-2	TRBJ2-3	CASSPSLAGADTQYF	TGTGCCAGCAGCCCCTCACTAGCGGGAGCAGATACGCAGTATTTT
-	-	TRBV7-7	TRBJ2-5	CASSRQIQETQYF	TGTGCCAGCAGCCGACAGATCCAAGAGACCCAGTACTTC
-	-	TRBV19	TRBJ2-2	CASSIKGFNTGELFF	TGTGCCAGTAGTATCAAGGGCTTCAACACCGGGGAGCTGTTTTTT
TRBD1	-	TRBV5-1	TRBJ1-1	CASSRTGENTEAFF	TGCGCCAGCAGCCGGACAGGGGAGAACACTGAAGCTTTCTTT
-	-	TRBV6-1	TRBJ1-5	CASSGGPGQPQHF	TGTGCCAGCAGTGGGGGGCCGGGGCAGCCCCAGCATTTT
TRBD1	-	TRBV19	TRBJ1-1	CASSNPGQGTTEAFF	TGTGCCAGTAGTAATCCCGGACAGGGGACCACTGAAGCTTTCTTT
TRBD2	few	TRBV14	TRBJ2-2	CASSPRLALNTGELFF	TGTGCCAGCAGCCCCAGACTAGCCTTGAACACCGGGGAGCTGTTTTTT
-	-	TRBV7-9	TRBJ1-5	CASSLDQGSNQPQHF	TGTGCCAGCAGCTTAGATCAGGGTAGCAATCAGCCCCAGCATTTT
-	medium-sized	TRBV5-1	TRBJ2-5	CASTLGAGSAETQYF	TGCGCCAGCACCCTCGGGGCAGGGTCTGCGGAGACCCAGTACTTC
TRBD2	-	TRBV5-6	TRBJ2-7	CASSLGSLGGRSSYEQYF	TGTGCCAGCAGCTTAGGATCCCTGGGCGGGAGGAGCTCCTACGAGCAGTACTTC
-	-	TRBV28	TRBJ2-3	CASNQGGRTDTQYF	TGTGCCAGCAATCAAGGGGGGAGAACAGATACGCAGTATTTT
-	-	TRBV5-1	TRBJ1-3	CASSLGQASGNTIYF	TGCGCCAGCAGCTTGGGACAGGCCTCTGGAAACACCATATATTTT
-	-	TRBV7-2	TRBJ1-1	CASSPRGFNTEAFF	TGTGCCAGCAGCCCCAGGGGTTTCAACACTGAAGCTTTCTTT
-	-	TRBV19	TRBJ2-3	CASTEGGRTDTQYF	TGTGCCAGTACCGAAGGTGGTCGCACAGATACGCAGTATTTT
TRBD1	-	TRBV7-9	TRBJ2-5	CASRALSGQGKETQYF	TGTGCCAGCAGGGCCCTATCGGGACAGGGGAAGGAGACCCAGTACTTC